This T cell receptor beta chain derives from a study of T cell responses to AZD1222 COVID-19 vaccine. Regarding the study as a whole: As reported, nearly half of all spike-specific TCRs target variant regions that are unmutated.

Samples with a second dose at about 4 or about 12 weeks were pooled together. From germline, CDR1 is SGHTA and CDR2 FQGTGA. CDR3 length equals 16 residues. V lost 4 bases to trimming and J lost 11 bases, with 25 bases between them. Sequencing used immunoSEQ multiplex PCR; TCRdb keeps in-frame clones, though not all of them. Found here are over 130,000 clones, roughly 90% of them singletons; the top ten hold 1.5% to 2%. Concerning this clone: Its specificity is unknown.

The gene calls are TRBV7-3 and TRBJ2-3, with D perhaps given as TRBD1 or TRBD2 (7 bases each). The TCR was taken from an adult who received the AZD1222 COVID-19 vaccine. This specimen was peripheral blood, taken 28 days after the second AZD1222 dose. CDR3 sequence reads: CASSSEGAGASMVQYF. CDR3 DNA: TGTGCCAGCAGCTCAGAGGGGGCGGGGGCCTCTATGGTGCAGTATTTT.